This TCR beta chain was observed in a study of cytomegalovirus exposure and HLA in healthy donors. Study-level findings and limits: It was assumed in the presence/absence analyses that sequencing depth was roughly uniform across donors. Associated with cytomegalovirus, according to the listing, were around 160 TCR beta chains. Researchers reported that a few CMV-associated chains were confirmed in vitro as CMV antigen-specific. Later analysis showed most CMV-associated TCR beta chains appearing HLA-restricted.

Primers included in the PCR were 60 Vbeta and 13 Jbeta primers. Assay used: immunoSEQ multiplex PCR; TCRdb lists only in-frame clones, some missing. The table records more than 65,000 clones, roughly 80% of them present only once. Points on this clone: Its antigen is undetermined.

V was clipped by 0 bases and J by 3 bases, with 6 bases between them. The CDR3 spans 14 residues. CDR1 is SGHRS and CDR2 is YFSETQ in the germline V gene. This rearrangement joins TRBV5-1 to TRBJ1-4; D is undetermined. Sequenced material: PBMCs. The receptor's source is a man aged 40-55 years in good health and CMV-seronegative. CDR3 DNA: TGCGCCAGCAGCTTGGAGAGAGCTAATGAAAAACTGTTTTTT. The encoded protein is CASSLERANEKLFF.